One and the same sample provided the 17 T cell receptor beta chains below, sequenced in a study of blood T cells in healthy people across ages. Alongside a J-beta primer mix, a sample-barcoded 5' primer served in a second PCR lasting roughly 6 to 11 cycles. TCRdb analysed the 5' RACE reads with MiXCR anew, one entry per CDR3 protein. Counted here are some 1.5 million distinct CDR3 sequences, 42% occurring once; the ten biggest clones make up just over 4%. Sequencing was performed on blood. These receptors were obtained from a woman aged 18 to 35 in good health.

The J gene is TRBJ1-5, the V gene TRBV4-3; no clear D gene. V was cut by 0 bases and J by 0 bases, with 6 bases left in between. The CDR3 length is 15 residues. Germline CDR1 reads LGHNA; CDR2 reads YSLEER. For the CDR3, the DNA is TGCGCCAGCAGCCAAGATGCGGCTAGCAATCAGCCCCAGCATTTT. Its translation is CASSQDAASNQPQHF.

The chain links TRBV4-2 to TRBJ2-7, with unresolved D. V lost 1 base and J lost 0, with 7 bases in between. The CDR3 is 14 amino acids. Germline values: CDR1 LGHNA, CDR2 YNFKEQ. The CDR3 DNA reads TGTGCCAGCAGCCAAGTAGAGAGCTCCTACGAGCAGTACTTC. Translation: CASSQVESSYEQYF.

This clonotype was detected once. The chain links TRBV6-5 to TRBJ1-2, with 10 bases that match TRBD1. Germline CDR1 is MNHEY and CDR2 is SVGAGI. The CDR3 runs 15 residues. Trimming cost V 2 bases and J 4 bases; bases outside gene matches: 4. The CDR3 DNA reads as TGTGCCAGCAGTTACCGGGACAGGGGAGCCTATGGCTACACCTTC. Translated: CASSYRDRGAYGYTF.

The chain is built from TRBV4-2 and TRBJ2-5, with D perhaps matching TRBD1 (5 bases). The J call may be mistaken, given a closer DNA end match to TRBJ2-7. Germline lookup yields CDR1 LGHNA and CDR2 YNFKEQ. This CDR3 is built from 13 residues. The chain's CDR3 is CASSLRVSHEQYF. The CDR3 DNA reads TGTGCCAGCAGCCTCAGGGTGAGCCACGAGCAGTACTTC.

The chain employs TRBV12-3 or TRBV12-4 and TRBJ2-5; the D gene is possibly TRBD1 (5 bases). The DNA end is more similar to TRBJ2-7, so the J call may be wrong. The CDR3 runs to 11 residues. The CDR3 nucleotides are TGTGCCAGCCTCCAGGGTCACGAGCAGTACTTC. Translated: CASLQGHEQYF.

The genes are TRBV7-9 and TRBJ1-5; 8 bases match TRBD1. This CDR3 has 16 amino acids. Germline trimming cut 2 bases from V and 5 bases from J; bases unmatched to any gene: 8. Looked up from germline, CDR1 is SEHNR and CDR2 is FQNEAQ (reference sequence). The CDR3 sequence is CASSLRQGAVDQPQHF. DNA for the CDR3: TGTGCCAGCAGCTTACGGCAGGGGGCTGTTGATCAGCCCCAGCATTTT.

This clonotype has a handful of counts. V is TRBV3-1 and J is TRBJ1-1; D uncertain. This CDR3 spans 16 amino acids. In germline, CDR1 is LGHDT, CDR2 YNNKEL (reference sequence). Trimming removed 3 bases from V and 0 bases from J, with 14 bases in between. This chain's CDR3 is CASSQTPVSMNTEAFF. CDR3 sequence (DNA): TGTGCCAGCAGCCAGACCCCTGTTTCAATGAACACTGAAGCTTTCTTT. The variable domain in full, with the rest retrieved from reference TRBV3-1 and TRBJ1-1, is DTAVSQTPKYLVTQMGNDKSIKCEQNLGHDTMYWYKQDSKKFLKIMFSYNNKELIINETVPNRFSPKSPDKAHLNLHINSLELGDSAVYFCASSQTPVSMNTEAFFGQGTRLTVV.

This clonotype was found a few times. DNA of the CDR3: TGTGCCAGCAGTTGGACACCGAGCTCCTATAATTCACCCCTCCACTTT. It specifies CASSWTPSSYNSPLHF. The chain joins TRBV6-2 or TRBV6-3 to TRBJ1-6; the D gene is possibly TRBD1 (5 bases). Trimming removed 4 bases from V and 0 bases from J, with 10 bases in between. Germline V lookup: CDR1 MNHEY, CDR2 SVGEGT. CDR3 length equals 16 residues.

The rearrangement joins TRBV7-8 to TRBJ1-4; D not resolved. Trimming cost V 1 base and J 12 bases, with 12 bases left between them. Germline V lookup: CDR1 SGHVS, CDR2 FQNEAQ. The CDR3 is made up of 13 amino acids. The CDR3 DNA is TGTGCCAGCAGCTTAGTGAGGAACAGTCAACTGTTTTTT. This codes for CASSLVRNSQLFF.

The V call is TRBV7-2, the J call TRBJ2-7; D gene ambiguous. From germline, CDR1 is SGHTA and CDR2 FQGNSA. V was cut by 2 bases and J by 1 base, with 9 bases left in between. The CDR3 has 14 amino acids. CDR3 DNA sequence: TGTGCCAGCAGCTTACGGGCGTTTTCCTACGAGCAGTACTTC. Encoded protein: CASSLRAFSYEQYF.

The sample holds a few counts of this clonotype. The chain couples TRBV6-5 to TRBJ1-2; D may be TRBD1 (5 bases). The CDR3 contains 19 residues. CDR1 and CDR2 (germline): MNHEY, SVGAGI. Trimming pared 4 bases from V and 1 base from J, leaving 25 bases between. In DNA, the CDR3 is TGTGCCAGCAGTTCTCCTTCAAACCCGGGACGGCCATTTAACTATGGCTACACCTTC. It is translated as CASSSPSNPGRPFNYGYTF.

As regards this clonotype: The germline gene is not matched at one end of the junction; a read error may be the cause. The CDR3 nucleotides read TGTGCCAGCAGGAACGGCGGAGACAATAAGCAGTTCTTC. It codes for CASRNGGDNKQFF. V usage is TRBV5-8 and J usage is TRBJ2-1; no clear D gene. This CDR3 spans 13 amino acids. Germline CDR1 and CDR2: SGHTS and YDEGEE.

V is TRBV6-2 or TRBV6-3 and J is TRBJ2-7; TRBD1 or TRBD2 may be the D gene (7 bases each). The germline V gene has CDR1 MNHEY and CDR2 SVGEGT. There are 17 residues in the CDR3. The V gene lost 2 bases and the J gene lost 1 base, with 18 bases spanning the gap. The CDR3 protein is CASSYGRETGKSYEQYF. The CDR3 coding sequence is TGTGCCAGCAGTTACGGGAGGGAGACAGGGAAGTCCTACGAGCAGTACTTC.

This rearrangement joins TRBV19 to TRBJ2-5; D may be TRBD2 (6 bases). Trimming stripped 6 bases from V and 11 bases from J, with 28 bases between. Germline V gives CDR1 LNHDA, CDR2 SQIVND (reference sequence). The CDR3 runs to 16 residues. This CDR3 reads CASSPSHSSTSLGQYF. CDR3 bases: TGTGCCAGTAGCCCTTCACATTCCTCGACTAGTCTTGGGCAGTACTTC.

Regarding this clonotype: One end of the junction fails to match germline, which may point to a read error. V usage is TRBV12-3 or TRBV12-4 and J usage is TRBJ2-6, with a possible D match to TRBD1 (5 bases). The CDR3 contains 13 residues. CDR3 loop: CASSVNGASVLTF. The CDR3 bases are TGTGCCAGCAGTGTCAATGGGGCCAGCGTCCTGACTTTC.

The chain is built from TRBV20-1 and TRBJ2-7, with 9 bases lining up with TRBD2. With V trimmed by 8 bases and J by 7 bases, 12 bases remained unmatched. CDR1 is DFQATT and CDR2 is SNEGSKA in the germline V gene (reference sequence). This CDR3 contains 13 residues. CDR3 in amino acids: CSLASGVYNEQYF. In DNA form, the CDR3 reads TGCAGTTTGGCTAGCGGGGTATACAATGAGCAGTACTTC.

The table lists this clonotype with a few counts. V is TRBV29-1 and J is TRBJ2-5; D unresolved. Trimming left V 3 bases short and J 5 bases short, with 13 bases between. Germline V gene data show CDR1 as SQVTM and CDR2 as ANQGSEA. CDR3 length equals 13 residues. CDR3 DNA sequence: TGCAGCGTTGACGATATGGGTTGGGAGACCCAGTACTTC. Translating gives CSVDDMGWETQYF.